A selection of T cell receptor beta chains follows, all from one sample in a study of Graves' ophthalmopathy and Graves' hyperthyroidism. Each CDR3 protein is one row after TCRdb ran MiXCR on the multiplex PCR reads. This sample carries around 1,200,000 distinct CDR3 sequences, about 40% of them seen once, and the ten largest clones take over 8.5%. The sequenced sample consisted of peripheral blood or thyroid tissue (not recorded which). These receptor sequences come from an adult man with Graves' hyperthyroidism. The CDR3 runs from the conserved cysteine through the conserved F or W. The D gene is left open where the match is weak. Size values are once, few and many counts, or a class for expanded clones, and some rows have none.

d_gene: TRBD1
j_gene: TRBJ2-5
v_gene: TRBV25-1
abundance: .
CDR3aa: CASSVRPGQGVWETQYF
CDR3nt: TGTGCCAGCAGTGTACGCCCGGGACAGGGGGTATGGGAGACCCAGTACTTC

d_gene: .
j_gene: TRBJ1-1
v_gene: TRBV7-2
abundance: many
CDR3aa: CASSLVVGGEAFF
CDR3nt: TGTGCCAGCAGCTTAGTGGTAGGGGGTGAAGCTTTCTTT

d_gene: .
j_gene: TRBJ1-2
v_gene: TRBV10-3
abundance: .
CDR3aa: CASSPPGVHGYTF
CDR3nt: TGTGCCAGCAGCCCCCCCGGGGTCCATGGCTACACCTTC

d_gene: .
j_gene: TRBJ2-7
v_gene: TRBV14
abundance: many
CDR3aa: CASSVTGFSYEQYF
CDR3nt: TGTGCCAGCAGCGTAACAGGATTTTCCTACGAGCAGTACTTC

d_gene: TRBD1
j_gene: TRBJ2-5
v_gene: TRBV19
abundance: few
CDR3aa: CASSTGTDQYF
CDR3nt: TGTGCCAGTAGTACGGGGACAGATCAGTACTTC

d_gene: .
j_gene: TRBJ1-2
v_gene: TRBV25-1
abundance: many
CDR3aa: CASSGPTAYGYTF
CDR3nt: TGTGCCAGCAGTGGGCCCACAGCCTATGGCTACACCTTC

d_gene: .
j_gene: TRBJ1-2
v_gene: TRBV30
abundance: .
CDR3aa: CAWETGLGYTF
CDR3nt: TGTGCCTGGGAAACAGGGTTGGGCTACACCTTC

d_gene: TRBD2
j_gene: TRBJ2-7
v_gene: TRBV12-3/TRBV12-4
abundance: few
CDR3aa: CASSFRAGEVYEQYF
CDR3nt: TGTGCCAGCAGTTTTAGGGCGGGAGAGGTCTACGAGCAGTACTTC

d_gene: .
j_gene: TRBJ2-5
v_gene: TRBV7-8
abundance: few
CDR3aa: CASSFSATEETQYF
CDR3nt: TGTGCCAGCAGCTTTTCGGCGACAGAAGAGACCCAGTACTTC

d_gene: .
j_gene: TRBJ2-7
v_gene: TRBV9
abundance: many
CDR3aa: CASTQGNTNSYEQYF
CDR3nt: TGTGCCAGCACCCAGGGTAATACCAACTCCTACGAGCAGTACTTC

d_gene: TRBD1
j_gene: TRBJ1-3
v_gene: TRBV7-3
abundance: .
CDR3aa: CASNRQGVAGNTIYF
CDR3nt: TGTGCCAGCAACAGACAGGGGGTCGCTGGAAACACCATATATTTT

d_gene: .
j_gene: TRBJ1-5
v_gene: TRBV15
abundance: .
CDR3aa: CATSSALGRSSNQPQHF
CDR3nt: TGTGCCACCAGCAGTGCGTTGGGGAGGAGTAGCAATCAGCCCCAGCATTTT

d_gene: TRBD1
j_gene: TRBJ2-7
v_gene: TRBV2
abundance: .
CDR3aa: CASNPSGTGVYEQYF
CDR3nt: TGTGCCAGCAATCCTTCCGGGACAGGGGTCTACGAGCAGTACTTC

d_gene: .
j_gene: TRBJ2-2
v_gene: TRBV7-8
abundance: few
CDR3aa: CASSLTWELFF
CDR3nt: TGTGCCAGCAGCCTCACCTGGGAGCTGTTTTTT